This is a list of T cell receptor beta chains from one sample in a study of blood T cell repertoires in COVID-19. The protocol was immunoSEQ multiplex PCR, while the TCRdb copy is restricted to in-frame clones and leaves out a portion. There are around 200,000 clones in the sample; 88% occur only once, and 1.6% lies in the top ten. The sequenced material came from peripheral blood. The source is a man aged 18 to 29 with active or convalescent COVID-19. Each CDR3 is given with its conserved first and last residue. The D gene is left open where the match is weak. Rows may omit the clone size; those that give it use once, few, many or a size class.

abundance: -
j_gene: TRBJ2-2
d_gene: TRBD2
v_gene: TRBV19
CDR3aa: CASSIRAGGPVGELFF
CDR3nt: TGTGCCAGTAGTATTAGGGCGGGAGGGCCTGTCGGGGAGCTGTTTTTT

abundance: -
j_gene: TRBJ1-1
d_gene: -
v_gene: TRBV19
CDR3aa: CASKPDKPNTEAFF
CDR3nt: TGTGCCAGCAAACCCGACAAGCCCAACACTGAAGCTTTCTTT

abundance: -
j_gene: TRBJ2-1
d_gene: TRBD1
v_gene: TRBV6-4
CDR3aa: CASSARQGAGNEQFF
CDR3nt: TGTGCCAGCAGTGCCCGACAGGGGGCTGGGAATGAGCAGTTCTTC

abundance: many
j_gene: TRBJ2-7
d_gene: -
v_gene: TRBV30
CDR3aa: CAWGRQEYEQYF
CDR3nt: TGTGCCTGGGGACGACAGGAGTACGAGCAGTACTTC

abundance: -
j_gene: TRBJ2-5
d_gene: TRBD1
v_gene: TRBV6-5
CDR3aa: CASSYDRAQETQYF
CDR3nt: TGTGCCAGCAGTTACGACAGGGCACAAGAGACCCAGTACTTC

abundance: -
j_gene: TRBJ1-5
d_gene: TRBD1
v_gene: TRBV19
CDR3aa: CASRQGFEPQHF
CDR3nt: TGTGCCAGCCGACAGGGTTTTGAGCCCCAGCATTTT

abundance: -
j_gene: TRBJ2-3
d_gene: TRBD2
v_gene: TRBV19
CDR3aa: CASSRGGVTDTQYF
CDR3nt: TGTGCCAGTAGCCGGGGGGGAGTCACAGATACGCAGTATTTT

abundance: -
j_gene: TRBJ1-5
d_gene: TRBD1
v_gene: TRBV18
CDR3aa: CASSRGTGGNQPQHF
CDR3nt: TGTGCCAGCTCACGTGGGACAGGGGGTAATCAGCCCCAGCATTTT

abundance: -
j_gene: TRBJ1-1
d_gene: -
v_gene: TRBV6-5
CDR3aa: CASTTWDSTEAFF
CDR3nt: TGTGCCAGCACGACTTGGGACTCCACTGAAGCTTTCTTT

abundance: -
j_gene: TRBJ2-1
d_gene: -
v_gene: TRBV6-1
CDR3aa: CASSESRKLYNEQFF
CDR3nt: TGTGCCAGCAGTGAAAGCCGGAAACTATACAATGAGCAGTTCTTC

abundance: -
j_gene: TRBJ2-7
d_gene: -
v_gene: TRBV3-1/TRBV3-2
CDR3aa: CASSQDRGSYEQYF
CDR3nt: TGTGCCAGCAGCCAAGACCGGGGGTCCTACGAGCAGTACTTC

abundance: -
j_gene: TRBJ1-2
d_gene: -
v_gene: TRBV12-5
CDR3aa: CASGFLRGINGYTF
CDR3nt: TGTGCTAGTGGTTTTCTTCGAGGGATAAATGGCTACACCTTC

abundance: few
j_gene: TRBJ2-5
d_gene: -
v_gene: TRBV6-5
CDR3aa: CASSYSRTAWGTQYF
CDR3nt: TGTGCCAGCAGTTACTCACGGACAGCGTGGGGGACCCAGTACTTC

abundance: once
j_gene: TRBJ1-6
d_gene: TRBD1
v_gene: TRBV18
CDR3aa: CASSPDRGPNSPLHF
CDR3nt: TGTGCCAGCTCACCCGACAGGGGGCCTAATTCACCCCTCCACTTT

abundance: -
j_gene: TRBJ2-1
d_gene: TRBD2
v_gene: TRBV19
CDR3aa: CASSVLAGGSMLSYNEQFF
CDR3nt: TGTGCCAGTAGTGTACTAGCGGGAGGTTCTATGCTCTCCTACAATGAGCAGTTCTTC

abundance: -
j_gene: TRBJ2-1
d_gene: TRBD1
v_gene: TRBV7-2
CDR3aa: CASSLTGGSYNEQFF
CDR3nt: TGTGCCAGCAGCTTAACAGGGGGCTCCTACAATGAGCAGTTCTTC

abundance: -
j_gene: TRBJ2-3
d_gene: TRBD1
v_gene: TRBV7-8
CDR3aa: CASSLADRVTDTQYF
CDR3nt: TGTGCCAGCAGCTTAGCGGACAGGGTAACAGATACGCAGTATTTT

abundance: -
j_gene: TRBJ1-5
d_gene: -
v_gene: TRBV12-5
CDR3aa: CASGLAGRAQHF
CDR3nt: TGTGCTAGTGGTTTGGCTGGCCGGGCCCAGCATTTT

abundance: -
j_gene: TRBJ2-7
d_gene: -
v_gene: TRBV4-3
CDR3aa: CASSHNSGYEQYF
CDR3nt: TGCGCCAGCAGCCATAATAGCGGCTACGAGCAGTACTTC

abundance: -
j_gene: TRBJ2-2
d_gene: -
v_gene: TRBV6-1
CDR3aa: CASSGRAGQMNTGELFF
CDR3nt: TGTGCCAGCAGTGGGCGGGCTGGACAGATGAACACCGGGGAGCTGTTTTTT

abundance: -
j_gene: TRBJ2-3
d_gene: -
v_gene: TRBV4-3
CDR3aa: CASSPQRRDTDTQYF
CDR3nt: TGCGCCAGCAGCCCCCAGAGGCGGGACACAGATACGCAGTATTTT

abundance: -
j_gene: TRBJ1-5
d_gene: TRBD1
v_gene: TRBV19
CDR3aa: CASSTTGDNQPQHF
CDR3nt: TGTGCCAGTAGTACGACAGGGGACAATCAGCCCCAGCATTTT

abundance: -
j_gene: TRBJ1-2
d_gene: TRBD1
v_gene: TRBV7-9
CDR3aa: CASSLGTGGIGGYTF
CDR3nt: TGTGCCAGCAGCTTGGGGACAGGAGGGATCGGTGGCTACACCTTC

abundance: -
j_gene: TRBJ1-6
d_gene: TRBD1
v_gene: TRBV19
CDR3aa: CASSMDRAGSPLHF
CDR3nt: TGTGCCAGTAGTATGGACAGGGCTGGCTCACCCCTCCACTTT

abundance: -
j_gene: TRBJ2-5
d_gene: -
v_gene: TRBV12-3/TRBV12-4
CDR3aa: CASSAGIETQYF
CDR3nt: TGTGCCAGCAGTGCAGGGATAGAGACCCAGTACTTC

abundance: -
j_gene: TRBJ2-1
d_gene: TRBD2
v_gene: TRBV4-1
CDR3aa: CASSQGTGTRRVEQFF
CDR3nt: TGCGCCAGCAGCCAAGGAACCGGGACTAGGCGGGTTGAGCAGTTCTTC

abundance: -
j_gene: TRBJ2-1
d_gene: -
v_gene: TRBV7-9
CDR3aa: CASSQTGLSSYNEQFF
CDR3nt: TGTGCCAGCAGCCAAACTGGACTGAGCTCCTACAATGAGCAGTTCTTC

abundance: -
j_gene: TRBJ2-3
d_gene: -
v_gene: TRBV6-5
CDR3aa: CASTSGVATDTQYF
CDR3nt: TGTGCCAGCACCTCAGGGGTCGCCACAGATACGCAGTATTTT

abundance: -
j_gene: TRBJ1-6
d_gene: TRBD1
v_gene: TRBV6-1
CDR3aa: CASSEAGGQGYNSPLHF
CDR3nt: TGTGCCAGCAGTGAAGCGGGTGGACAGGGCTATAATTCACCCCTCCACTTT

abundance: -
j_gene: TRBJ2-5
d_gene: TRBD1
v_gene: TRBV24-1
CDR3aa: CATSGPGGPSGETQYF
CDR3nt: TGTGCCACCAGTGGCCCAGGGGGCCCCTCAGGAGAGACCCAGTACTTC

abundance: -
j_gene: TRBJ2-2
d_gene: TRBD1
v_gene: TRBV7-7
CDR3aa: CASSPGTGNTGELFF
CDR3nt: TGTGCTAGCAGCCCAGGGACAGGGAACACCGGGGAGCTGTTTTTT

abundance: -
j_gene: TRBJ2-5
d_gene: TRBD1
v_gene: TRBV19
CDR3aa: CASSNVGRDRGRETQYF
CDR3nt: TGTGCCAGTAGTAACGTGGGCCGGGACAGGGGTAGAGAGACCCAGTACTTC

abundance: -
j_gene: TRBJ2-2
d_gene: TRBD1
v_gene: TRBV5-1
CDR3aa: CASSWGQGYTGELFF
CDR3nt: TGCGCCAGCAGCTGGGGACAGGGATACACCGGGGAGCTGTTTTTT

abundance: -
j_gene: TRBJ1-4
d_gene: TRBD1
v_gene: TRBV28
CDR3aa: CASSFPGTGGSRANEKLFF
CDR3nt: TGTGCCAGCAGTTTCCCCGGGACAGGGGGCAGTCGGGCTAATGAAAAACTGTTTTTT

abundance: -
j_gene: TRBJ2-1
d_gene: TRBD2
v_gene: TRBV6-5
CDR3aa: CASKRGLAGAGEQFF
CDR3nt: TGTGCCAGCAAGAGGGGATTAGCGGGGGCTGGTGAGCAGTTCTTC

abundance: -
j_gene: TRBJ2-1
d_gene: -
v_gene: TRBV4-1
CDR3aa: CASSQDNAPGLAHGPREQFF
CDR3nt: TGCGCCAGCAGCCAAGATAACGCTCCTGGTCTAGCTCACGGGCCGAGGGAGCAGTTCTTC

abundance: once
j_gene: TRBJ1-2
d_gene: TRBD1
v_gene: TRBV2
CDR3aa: CASSVRTGGNGYTF
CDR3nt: TGTGCCAGCAGCGTCCGGACAGGGGGCAATGGCTACACCTTC

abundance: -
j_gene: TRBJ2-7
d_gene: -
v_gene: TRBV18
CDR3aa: CASSAFSGFEGTGSYEQYF
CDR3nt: TGTGCCAGCTCAGCATTTAGCGGATTTGAGGGGACCGGCTCCTACGAGCAGTACTTC

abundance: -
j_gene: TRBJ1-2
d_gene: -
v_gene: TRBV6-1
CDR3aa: CASSDRSGGYTF
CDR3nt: TGTGCCAGCAGTGACAGAAGTGGCGGCTACACCTTC

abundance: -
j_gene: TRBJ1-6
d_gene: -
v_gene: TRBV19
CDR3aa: CASSTDSVNSPLHF
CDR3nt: TGTGCCAGTAGTACCGACAGTGTTAATTCACCCCTCCACTTT

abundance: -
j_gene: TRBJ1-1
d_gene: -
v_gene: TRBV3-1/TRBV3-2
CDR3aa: CASSRSGGALGTEAFF
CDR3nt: TGTGCCAGCAGCCGGAGCGGCGGGGCCTTGGGAACTGAAGCTTTCTTT

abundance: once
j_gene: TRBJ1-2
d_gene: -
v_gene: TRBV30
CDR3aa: CAWSVEAYTGYTF
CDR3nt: TGTGCCTGGAGTGTCGAGGCCTACACTGGCTACACCTTC

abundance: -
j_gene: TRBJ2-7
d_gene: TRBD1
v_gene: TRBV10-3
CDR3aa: CAISGDSTYEQYF
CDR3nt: TGTGCCATCTCCGGGGACAGCACCTACGAGCAGTACTTC

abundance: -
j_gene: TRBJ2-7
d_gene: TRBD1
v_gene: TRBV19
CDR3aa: CASSIEGTGFYEQYF
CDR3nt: TGTGCCAGTAGTATAGAGGGGACAGGCTTCTACGAGCAGTACTTC

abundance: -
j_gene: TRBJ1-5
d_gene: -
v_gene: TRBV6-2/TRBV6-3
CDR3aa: CASSRDNSNQPQHF
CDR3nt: TGTGCCAGCAGTCGCGACAATAGCAATCAGCCCCAGCATTTT

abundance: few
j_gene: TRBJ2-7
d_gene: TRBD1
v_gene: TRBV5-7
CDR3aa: CASSEPWTGGSYEQYF
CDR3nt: TGTGCCAGCAGCGAGCCGTGGACAGGGGGTTCCTACGAGCAGTACTTC

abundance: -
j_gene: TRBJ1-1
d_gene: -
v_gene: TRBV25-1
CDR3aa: CASRQGQGTEAFF
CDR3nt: TGTGCCAGCAGACAGGGTCAAGGCACTGAAGCTTTCTTT

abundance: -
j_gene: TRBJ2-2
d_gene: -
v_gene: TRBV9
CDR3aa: CASSVAGTKNTGELFF
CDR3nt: TGTGCCAGCAGCGTAGCTGGGACAAAGAACACCGGGGAGCTGTTTTTT

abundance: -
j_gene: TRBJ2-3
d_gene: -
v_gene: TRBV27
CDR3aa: CASRTLGTDTQYF
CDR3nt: TGTGCCAGCAGGACATTGGGCACAGATACGCAGTATTTT

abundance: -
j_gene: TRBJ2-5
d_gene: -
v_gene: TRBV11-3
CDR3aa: CASSLFRSETQYF
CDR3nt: TGTGCCAGCAGCTTATTTCGTTCTGAGACCCAGTACTTC

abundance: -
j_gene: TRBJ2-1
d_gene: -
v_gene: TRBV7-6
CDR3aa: CASSFGSERYNEQFF
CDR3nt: TGTGCCAGCAGCTTTGGTTCGGAGAGATACAATGAGCAGTTCTTC

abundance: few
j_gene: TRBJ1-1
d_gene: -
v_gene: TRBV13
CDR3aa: CASSGADTEAFF
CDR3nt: TGTGCCAGCTCCGGTGCGGACACTGAAGCTTTCTTT

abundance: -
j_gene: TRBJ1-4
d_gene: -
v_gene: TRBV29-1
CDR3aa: CSAKREKLFF
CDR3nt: TGCAGCGCGAAGCGTGAAAAACTGTTTTTT

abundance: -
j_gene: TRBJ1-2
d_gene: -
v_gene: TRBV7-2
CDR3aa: CASSLGGGWNGYTF
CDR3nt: TGTGCCAGCAGCTTAGGGGGGGGTTGGAATGGCTACACCTTC

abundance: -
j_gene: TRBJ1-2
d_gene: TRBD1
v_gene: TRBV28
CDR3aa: CASSFGDRALRGYTF
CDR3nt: TGTGCCAGCAGTTTTGGAGACAGGGCCCTTCGTGGCTACACCTTC